Described below is a single T cell receptor beta chain sequence and its context. The antigen remains undetermined. Every subset had its genomic DNA shared out evenly among several immunoSEQ plates. Method: immunoSEQ multiplex PCR; TCRdb's copy keeps in-frame clones and lacks some. Of roughly 2.6 million clones in the sample, 85% to 95% were seen once. This sample was taken from a study of shared clonotypes between healthy human individuals. Regarding the study as a whole: Several donors held around 5% of naive CD4 clonotypes in common. Generation probabilities of non-shared clonotypes were lower (relative to those shared by all four donors).

This receptor was taken from a man younger than 30 in good health. Sequenced: naive CD4+ T cells sorted from blood. This sample's subset: CD45RA+ positively selected.

The CDR3 nucleotides read TGTGCCTGGAGGGGCAGTTCAAGCTATGGCTACACCTTC. It is translated as CAWRGSSSYGYTF. The chain links TRBV30 to TRBJ1-2, with no clear D. The CDR3 is 13 residues long. Germline V gene sequence: CDR1 GTSNPN, CDR2 SVGIG (reference sequence). Trimming pared 3 bases from V and 4 bases from J, leaving 12 bases between.